This record covers a single T cell receptor beta chain. What this receptor recognizes is not known. No base qualities exist here, and no much larger clone lies one base off it. Library construction relied on the immunoSEQ multiplex PCR assay. TCRdb stores this immuneACCESS table with in-frame sequences only. Part of the clones is absent; in the studies checked, under half of the shortfall reflects unresolved V genes, and no reason is known for the rest. Counted in this sample were approximately 490,000 clones; around 78% of them appeared once. About 0.013% of the sample belongs to the ten largest clones. The data were taken from a study of shared T cell receptors in the human thymus (dated by TCRdb to about 2021). For the study in its entirety: The study examined how self-reactive, shared T-cell receptor alpha chains are generated in the human thymus.

In the germline V gene, CDR1 corresponds to SGHRS and CDR2 to YFSETQ. The CDR3 has 17 amino acids, counting the end cysteine and phenylalanine. Only the CDR3 DNA stays, 51 bases, in frame from base 1. Trimming removed 3 bases from V and 4 bases from J; the gene matches leave 12 bases unexplained. These records were also assigned to another study, of human thymus T cells. From that second study: Donors were immunologically healthy infants undergoing open corrective cardiac surgery for congenital heart defects in Finland. Thymus tissue was obtained as surgical resects removed during corrective cardiac surgery. Biased V and J gene segment usage appeared to be present in both thymic and peripheral blood repertoires. According to the related research, thymic TCR repertoires were highly overlapping among unrelated individuals. The study described the TCR alpha and beta repertoires in under 10 infant thymus samples and a handful of matching peripheral blood samples. Donor ages ranging from roughly 6 to 250 days were recorded, and a handful of male and a couple of female infants were included in the cohort. Thymocytes were freed from the tissue by mechanical means and kept at -70 degrees C as pellets of roughly 9-34 million cells. Genomic DNA was extracted from frozen cell pellets with a QIAsymphony instrument. Using the immunoSEQ multiplex PCR assay, the TCRB and TCRAD loci were amplified from a standardized quantity of quality-controlled genomic DNA. The amplicons spanned the V(D)J region and were long enough to cover the CDR3 and allow V and J genes to be identified. The amplicons were sequenced on an Illumina platform via the commercial immunoSEQ service. Primer bias and sequencing errors were corrected using previously described methods, and TCRAD and TCRB definitions followed the IMGT database. Repertoires were analysed with immunoSEQ Analyzer 3.0 and VDJTools, covering basic statistics, V/J segment usage, diversity estimates, rarefaction and pairwise overlap. To estimate diversity, the Chao1, ChaoE, Efron-Thisted, Shannon and inverse Simpson indices were applied, and diversity was also estimated on datasets down-sampled to the smallest sample. Repertoire overlap was determined by strict matching of CDR3 nucleotide sequence, V gene and J gene, and Jaccard-based multidimensional scaling clustering was applied. On average, thymus samples yielded about 810,000 unique TCRB clonotypes, whereas blood samples yielded approximately 90,000.

The chain is assembled from TRBV5-1 and TRBJ2-1; 8 bases in the junction line up with TRBD2. Sequencing was performed on thymocytes. The receptor's source is a boy in the first two years of life with a congenital heart defect. Donor details come from another sample of the same person, matched by shared clones. The DNA sequence is TGCGCCAGCAGCTGGACCTCGGAGCGGGAGAGTTACAATGAGCAGTTCTTC. The encoded protein is CASSWTSERESYNEQFF.